These 9 T cell receptor beta chains originate from one sample sequenced in a study of blood T cell repertoires in COVID-19. Some clones are missing from TCRdb's copy, which holds only in-frame ones; the method was immunoSEQ multiplex PCR. The sample records a few hundred thousand clones, 84% being singletons. Specimen: PBMCs or T cells enriched from blood (not recorded which). The receptors were gathered from a man in his fifties or sixties who had recovered from COVID-19.

This sequence joins TRBV10-3 and TRBJ2-3; D uncertain. This CDR3 is built from 14 residues. The V end was cut by 2 bases, the J end by 4 bases, with 10 bases between. Germline V lookup: CDR1 ENHRY, CDR2 SYGVKD. CDR3 residues: CAISEMASSDTQYF. The CDR3 DNA is TGTGCCATCAGTGAGATGGCTAGTTCAGATACGCAGTATTTT.

The chain links TRBV7-8 to TRBJ2-7; TRBD1 matches at 7 bases. V was pared by 5 bases and J by 5 bases, with 3 bases of the junction left unmatched. This CDR3 region has 12 residues. Per the germline V gene, CDR1 is SGHVS and CDR2 is FQNEAQ. CDR3 residues: CASSLQGNEQYF. Here the CDR3 DNA reads TGTGCCAGCAGCCTACAGGGGAACGAGCAGTACTTC. Full variable domain (rest looked up from reference TRBV7-8 and TRBJ2-7): GAGVSQSPRYKVAKRGQDVALRCDPISGHVSLFWYQQALGQGPEFLTYFQNEAQLDKSGLPSDRFFAERPEGSVSTLKIQRTQQEDSAVYLCASSLQGNEQYFGPGTRLTVT.

V usage is TRBV12-5 and J usage is TRBJ1-1; D is possibly TRBD1 (6 bases). CDR3 size: 14 residues. With 0 bases removed from V and 7 bases from J, the gap between germline ends came to 12 bases. CDR1 and CDR2 from the germline V gene are LGHNT and FRNRAP. The chain's CDR3 is CASGLVGGGGEAFF. The CDR3 DNA is TGTGCTAGTGGTTTGGTAGGGGGGGGAGGTGAAGCTTTCTTT. The whole variable domain, remainder taken from reference TRBV12-5 and TRBJ1-1, is DARVTQTPRHKVTEMGQEVTMRCQPILGHNTVFWYRQTMMQGLELLAYFRNRAPLDDSGMPKDRFSAEMPDATLATLKIQPSEPRDSAVYFCASGLVGGGGEAFFGQGTRLTVV.

The chain has TRBV5-4 and TRBJ2-7; 11 bases line up with TRBD1. Germline trimming cut 0 bases from V and 1 base from J; bases unmatched to any gene: 3. This CDR3 has 16 residues. Germline V gene sequence: CDR1 SGHNT, CDR2 YYREEE (reference sequence). This CDR3 is CASSLAGTGGSYEQYF. The CDR3 bases are TGTGCCAGCAGCTTGGCTGGGACAGGGGGTTCCTACGAGCAGTACTTC.

The V gene is TRBV12-1, the J gene TRBJ2-7; TRBD2, as called in the table, went unchecked against the DNA. TRBV12-1 is shown as a pseudogene. The CDR3 length is 19 residues. The DNA of the CDR3 is TGTGCCAGCAGCCGGGTACTACCCAGGGACTATCCCGACGTTTACGAGCAGTACTTC. Its protein is CASSRVLPRDYPDVYEQYF.

This chain links TRBV7-8 with TRBJ1-5; TRBD1 is a possible D gene (5 bases). Germline V gene sequence: CDR1 SGHVS, CDR2 FQNEAQ. This CDR3 has 16 residues. Trimming pared 1 base from V and 1 base from J, leaving 11 bases between. CDR3 residues: CASSLVRTSSNQPQHF. In DNA form, the CDR3 reads TGTGCCAGCAGCTTAGTGCGGACATCGAGCAATCAGCCCCAGCATTTT.

The chain uses TRBV5-1 and TRBJ2-1, with 11 nucleotides matching TRBD2. The CDR3 length is 17 residues. Germline V gene sequence: CDR1 SGHRS, CDR2 YFSETQ. V trimming: 3 bases; J trimming: 7 bases; junction bases outside the gene matches: 12. DNA of the CDR3: TGCGCCAGCAGCTCGGCCAGTACTAGCGGGGGTCGAAATGAGCAGTTCTTC. The encoded protein is CASSSASTSGGRNEQFF.

J is TRBJ2-4 and V is TRBV5-4; possibly TRBD2 for D (6 bases). Trimming pared 3 bases from V and 7 bases from J, leaving 14 bases between. This CDR3 region has 14 residues. Germline CDR1 and CDR2: SGHNT and YYREEE (reference sequence). CDR3 bases: TGTGCCAGCAGCTATCGAGGAGGGATGAACATTCAGTACTTC. This encodes CASSYRGGMNIQYF. Based on the CDR3 plus reference TRBV5-4 and TRBJ2-4, the full variable domain is ETGVTQSPTHLIKTRGQQVTLRCSSQSGHNTVSWYQQALGQGPQFIFQYYREEENGRGNFPPRFSGLQFPNYSSELNVNALELDDSALYLCASSYRGGMNIQYFGAGTRLSVL.

The J gene is TRBJ2-6, the V gene TRBV3-1 (or the pseudogene TRBV3-2), with a weak D call TRBD2 (5 bases). Germline V lookup: CDR1 LGHDT, CDR2 YNNKEL (reference sequence). This CDR3 comprises 15 residues. V lost 3 bases to trimming and J lost 10 bases, with 16 bases between them. Written as DNA, the CDR3 is TGTGCCAGCAGCCACAGCGGAGCACCCGTTAACGTCCTGACTTTC. Amino acids: CASSHSGAPVNVLTF.